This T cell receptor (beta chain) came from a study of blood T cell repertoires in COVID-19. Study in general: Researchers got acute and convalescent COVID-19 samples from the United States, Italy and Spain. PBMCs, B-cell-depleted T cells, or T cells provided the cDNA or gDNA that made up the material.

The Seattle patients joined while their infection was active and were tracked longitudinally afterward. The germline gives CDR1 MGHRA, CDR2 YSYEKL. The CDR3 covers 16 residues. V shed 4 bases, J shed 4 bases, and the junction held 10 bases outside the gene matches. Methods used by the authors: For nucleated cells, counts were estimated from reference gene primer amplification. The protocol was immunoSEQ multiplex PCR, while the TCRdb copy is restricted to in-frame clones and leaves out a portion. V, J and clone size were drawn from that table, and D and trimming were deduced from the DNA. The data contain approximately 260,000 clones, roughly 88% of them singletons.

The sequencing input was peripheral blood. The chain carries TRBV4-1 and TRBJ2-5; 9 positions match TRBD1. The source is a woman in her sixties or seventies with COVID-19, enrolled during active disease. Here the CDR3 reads CASSLGYGQGRETQYF. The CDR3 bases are TGCGCCAGCAGCCTCGGTTACGGACAGGGGCGAGAGACCCAGTACTTC.